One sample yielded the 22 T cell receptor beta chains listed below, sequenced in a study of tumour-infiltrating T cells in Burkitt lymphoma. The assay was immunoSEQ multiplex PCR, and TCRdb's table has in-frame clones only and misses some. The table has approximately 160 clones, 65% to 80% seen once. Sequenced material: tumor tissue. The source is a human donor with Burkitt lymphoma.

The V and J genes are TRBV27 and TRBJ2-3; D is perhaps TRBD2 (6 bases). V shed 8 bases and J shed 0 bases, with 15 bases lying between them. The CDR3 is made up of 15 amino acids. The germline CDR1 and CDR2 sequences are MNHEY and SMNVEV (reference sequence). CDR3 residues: CASGTDRESTDTQYF. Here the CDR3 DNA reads TGTGCCAGCGGGACTGACCGAGAGAGCACAGATACGCAGTATTTT.

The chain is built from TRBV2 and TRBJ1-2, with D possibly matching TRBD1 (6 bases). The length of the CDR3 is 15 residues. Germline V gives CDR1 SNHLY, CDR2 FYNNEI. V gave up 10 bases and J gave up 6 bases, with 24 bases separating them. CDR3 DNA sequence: TGTGCCACCGGGGGCCGAGGTCCCGACTTTGATGGCTACACCTTC. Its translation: CATGGRGPDFDGYTF.

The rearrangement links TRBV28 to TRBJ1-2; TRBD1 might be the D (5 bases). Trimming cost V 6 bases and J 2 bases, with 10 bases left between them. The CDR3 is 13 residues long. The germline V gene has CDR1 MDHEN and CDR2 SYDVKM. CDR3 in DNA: TGTGCCAGCAGGAAGACAGACAACTATGGCTACACCTTC. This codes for CASRKTDNYGYTF.

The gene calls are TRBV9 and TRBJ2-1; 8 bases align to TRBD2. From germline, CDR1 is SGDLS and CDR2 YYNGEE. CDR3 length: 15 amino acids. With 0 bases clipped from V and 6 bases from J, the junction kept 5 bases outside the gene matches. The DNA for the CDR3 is TGTGCCAGCAGCGTAGCGGGACTAGTGGGCAATGAGCAGTTCTTC. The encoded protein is CASSVAGLVGNEQFF.

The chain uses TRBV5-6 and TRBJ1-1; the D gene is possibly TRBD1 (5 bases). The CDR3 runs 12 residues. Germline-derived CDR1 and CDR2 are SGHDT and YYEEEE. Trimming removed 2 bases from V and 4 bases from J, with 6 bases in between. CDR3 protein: CASSFQGTEAFF. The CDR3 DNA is TGTGCCAGCAGCTTTCAGGGCACTGAAGCTTTCTTT.

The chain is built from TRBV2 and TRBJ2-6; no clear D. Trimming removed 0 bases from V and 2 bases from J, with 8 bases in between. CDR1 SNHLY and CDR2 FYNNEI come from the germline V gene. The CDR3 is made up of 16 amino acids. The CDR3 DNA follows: TGTGCCAGCAGTGAAGCTTGGCAAACTGGGGCCAACGTCCTGACTTTC. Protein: CASSEAWQTGANVLTF.

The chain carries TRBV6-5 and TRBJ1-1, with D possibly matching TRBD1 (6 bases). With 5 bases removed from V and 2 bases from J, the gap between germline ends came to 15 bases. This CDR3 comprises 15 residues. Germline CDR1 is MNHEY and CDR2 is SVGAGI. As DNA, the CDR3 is TGTGCCAGCAGTCCACCGGACAGAGTAAACACTGAAGCTTTCTTT. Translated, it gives CASSPPDRVNTEAFF.

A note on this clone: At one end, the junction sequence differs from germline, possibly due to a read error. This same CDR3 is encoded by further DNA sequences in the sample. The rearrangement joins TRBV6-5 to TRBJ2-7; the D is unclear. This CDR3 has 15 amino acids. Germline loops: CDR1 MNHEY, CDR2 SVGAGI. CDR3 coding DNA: TGTGCCAGCAGTTACTCGATCGGAAGGACCTACGAGCAGTACTTT. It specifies CASSYSIGRTYEQYF.

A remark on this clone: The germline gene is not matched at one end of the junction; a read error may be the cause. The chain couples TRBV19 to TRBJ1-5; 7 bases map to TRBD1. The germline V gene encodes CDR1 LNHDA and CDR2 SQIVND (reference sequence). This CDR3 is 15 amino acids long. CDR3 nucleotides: TGTGCCAGTAGGTCTCAGACAGGGATCGGTCAGCCCCAACATTTT. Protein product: CASRSQTGIGQPQHF.

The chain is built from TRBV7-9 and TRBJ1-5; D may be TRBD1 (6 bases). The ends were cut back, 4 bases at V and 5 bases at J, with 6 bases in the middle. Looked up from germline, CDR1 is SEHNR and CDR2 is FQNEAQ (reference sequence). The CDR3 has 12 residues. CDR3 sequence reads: CASSWTDQPQHF. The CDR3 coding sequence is TGTGCCAGCAGCTGGACAGATCAGCCCCAGCATTTT.

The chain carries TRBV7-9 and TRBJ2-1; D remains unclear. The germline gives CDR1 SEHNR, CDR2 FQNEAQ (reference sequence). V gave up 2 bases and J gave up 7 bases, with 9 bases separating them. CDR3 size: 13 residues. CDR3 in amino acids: CASSLNFINEQFF. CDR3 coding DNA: TGTGCCAGCAGCTTAAATTTTATTAATGAGCAGTTCTTC.

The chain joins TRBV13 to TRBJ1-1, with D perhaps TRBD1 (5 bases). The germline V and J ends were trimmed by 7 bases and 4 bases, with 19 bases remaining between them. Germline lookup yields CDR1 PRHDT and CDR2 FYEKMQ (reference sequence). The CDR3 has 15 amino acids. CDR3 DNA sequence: TGTGCCAGCAAGGTCAGGGCCGGTGAGGGCACTGAAGCTTTCTTT. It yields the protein CASKVRAGEGTEAFF. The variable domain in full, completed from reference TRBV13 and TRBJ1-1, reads AAGVIQSPRHLIKEKRETATLKCYPIPRHDTVYWYQQGPGQDPQFLISFYEKMQSDKGSIPDRFSAQQFSDYHSELNMSSLELGDSALYFCASKVRAGEGTEAFFGQGTRLTVV.

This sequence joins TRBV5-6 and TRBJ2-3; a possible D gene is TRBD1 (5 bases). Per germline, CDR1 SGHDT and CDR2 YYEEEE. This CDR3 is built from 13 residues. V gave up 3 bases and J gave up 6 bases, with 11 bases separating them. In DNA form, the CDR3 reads TGTGCCAGCAGCTCTAGGGGTTGGGATACGCAGTATTTT. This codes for CASSSRGWDTQYF.

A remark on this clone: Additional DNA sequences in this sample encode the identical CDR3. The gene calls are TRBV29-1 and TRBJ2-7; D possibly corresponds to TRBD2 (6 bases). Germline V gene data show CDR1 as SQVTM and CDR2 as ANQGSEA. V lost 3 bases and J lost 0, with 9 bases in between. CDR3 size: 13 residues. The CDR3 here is CSVDAGSSYEQYF. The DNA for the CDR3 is TGCAGCGTTGATGCGGGAAGCTCCTACGAGCAGTACTTC.

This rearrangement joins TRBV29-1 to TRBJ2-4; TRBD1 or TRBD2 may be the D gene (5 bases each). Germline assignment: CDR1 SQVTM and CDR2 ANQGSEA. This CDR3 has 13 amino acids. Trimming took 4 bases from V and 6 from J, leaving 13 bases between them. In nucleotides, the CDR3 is TGCAGCGTTGCTACGGGACCTCCAAACATTCAGTACTTC. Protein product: CSVATGPPNIQYF. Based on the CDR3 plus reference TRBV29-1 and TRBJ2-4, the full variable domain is SAVISQKPSRDICQRGTSLTIQCQVDSQVTMMFWYRQQPGQSLTLIATANQGSEATYESGFVIDKFPISRPNLTFSTLTVSNMSPEDSSIYLCSVATGPPNIQYFGAGTRLSVL.

CDR3 sequence: CASLSGQNEQYF. CDR3 DNA: TGTGCCAGTCTCAGCGGACAGAACGAGCAGTACTTC. The rearrangement links TRBV6-6 to TRBJ2-7, with D possibly TRBD1 on 6 matching bases. The V and J ends lost 9 bases and 5 bases respectively, with 14 bases between them. The germline V gene has CDR1 MNHNY and CDR2 SVGAGI (reference sequence). There are 12 residues in the CDR3.

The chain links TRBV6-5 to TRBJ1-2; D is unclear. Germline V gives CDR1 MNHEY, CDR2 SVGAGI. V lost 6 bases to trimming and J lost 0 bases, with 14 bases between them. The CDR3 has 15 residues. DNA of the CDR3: TGTGCCAGCAGCCCCCGAGGGTTCGCTAACTATGGCTACACCTTC. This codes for CASSPRGFANYGYTF.

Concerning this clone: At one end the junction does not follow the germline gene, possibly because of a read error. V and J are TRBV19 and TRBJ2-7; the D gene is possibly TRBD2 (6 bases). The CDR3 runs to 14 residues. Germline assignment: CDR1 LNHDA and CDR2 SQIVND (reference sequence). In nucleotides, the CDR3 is TGTGCCAGTAGTATTAATAGCGGCTCCTACAAGCAGTACTTC. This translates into CASSINSGSYKQYF.

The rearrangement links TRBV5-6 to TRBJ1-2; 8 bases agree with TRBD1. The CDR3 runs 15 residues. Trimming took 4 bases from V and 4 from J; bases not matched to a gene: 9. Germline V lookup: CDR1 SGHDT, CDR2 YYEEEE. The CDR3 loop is CASSPGQGALYGYTF. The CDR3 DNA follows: TGTGCCAGCAGCCCAGGCCAGGGGGCACTCTATGGCTACACCTTC.

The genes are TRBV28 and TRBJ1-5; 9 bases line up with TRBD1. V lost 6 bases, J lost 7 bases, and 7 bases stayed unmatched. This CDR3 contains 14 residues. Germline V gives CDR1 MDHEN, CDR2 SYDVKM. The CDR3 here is CASSLGQGMQPQHF. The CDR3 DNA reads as TGTGCCAGCAGCTTAGGACAGGGGATGCAGCCCCAGCATTTT. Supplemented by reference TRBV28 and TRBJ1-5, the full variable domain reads DVKVTQSSRYLVKRTGEKVFLECVQDMDHENMFWYRQDPGLGLRLIYFSYDVKMKEKGDIPEGYSVSREKKERFSLILESASTNQTSMYLCASSLGQGMQPQHFGDGTRLSIL.

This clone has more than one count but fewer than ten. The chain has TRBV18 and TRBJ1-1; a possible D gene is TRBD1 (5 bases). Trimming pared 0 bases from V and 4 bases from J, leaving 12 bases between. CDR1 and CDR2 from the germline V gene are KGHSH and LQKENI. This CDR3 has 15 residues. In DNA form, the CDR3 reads TGTGCCAGCTCACCACCAGGAGGGGTGAGCACTGAAGCTTTCTTT. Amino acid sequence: CASSPPGGVSTEAFF.

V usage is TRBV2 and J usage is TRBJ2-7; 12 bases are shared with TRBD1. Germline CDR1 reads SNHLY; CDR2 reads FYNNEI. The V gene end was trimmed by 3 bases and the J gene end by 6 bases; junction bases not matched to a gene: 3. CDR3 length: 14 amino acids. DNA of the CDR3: TGTGCCAGCAGTGATTGGGACAGGGGGCGCGAGCAGTACTTC. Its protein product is CASSDWDRGREQYF.